Listed below are T cell receptor beta chains from one sample, sequenced in a study of control samples from healthy donors and cancer patients. TCRdb's table, derived via immunoSEQ multiplex PCR, lists solely in-frame clones and lacks some. The data hold roughly 120,000 clones, with about nine tenths observed a single time. Sequenced material: blood. The receptors here all came from a human donor in good health. The donor label of this sample is uncertain. The CDR3 runs from the conserved cysteine through the conserved F or W. A D gene is named only where the DNA matches it firmly.

V gene	D gene	J gene	CDR3 DNA	CDR3 protein
TRBV16	-	TRBJ1-5	TGTGCCAGCAGCCAATCGGTGGCATCCCTAAATCAGCCCCAGCATTTT	CASSQSVASLNQPQHF
TRBV4-3	-	TRBJ1-6	TGCGCCAGCAGCCGAGAAAGCTCCTATAATTCACCCCTCCACTTT	CASSRESSYNSPLHF
TRBV19	-	TRBJ2-3	TGTGCCAGTAGTATCCCGGCCAACACAGATACGCAGTATTTT	CASSIPANTDTQYF
TRBV9	-	TRBJ1-2	TGTGCCAGCAGCGTAGGAGGGACTGATGGCTACACCTTC	CASSVGGTDGYTF
TRBV30	-	TRBJ2-7	TGTGCCTGGAGTGGGACAGTAACCTACGAGCAGTACTTC	CAWSGTVTYEQYF
TRBV27	-	TRBJ1-2	TGTGCCAGCAGTTTATTAAGGGGCCGAAACTATGGCTACACCTTC	CASSLLRGRNYGYTF
TRBV2	-	TRBJ1-4	TGTGCCAGCAGTCGATACAGTGAAAAACTGTTTTTT	CASSRYSEKLFF
TRBV6-6	-	TRBJ1-5	TGTGCCAGCAGTTACTCAGGGTATCAGCCCCAGCATTTT	CASSYSGYQPQHF
TRBV18	-	TRBJ2-5	TGTGCCAGCTCACCAACCCTTTTCGAGACCCAGTACTTC	CASSPTLFETQYF
TRBV3-1/TRBV3-2	TRBD2	TRBJ2-1	TGTGCCAGCAGCCAAGAACGTAGCGGGGGATACAATGAGCAGTTCTTC	CASSQERSGGYNEQFF
TRBV28	-	TRBJ1-2	TGTGCCAGCTCCCAGGATTCATATGGCTACACCTTC	CASSQDSYGYTF
TRBV19	TRBD1	TRBJ2-7	TGTGCCAGTAGTAAGGACAGGCGATACTCCTACGAGCAGTACTTC	CASSKDRRYSYEQYF